This T cell receptor (beta chain) was obtained from a study of T cell changes during pregnancy in multiple sclerosis. The protocol was immunoSEQ multiplex PCR, while the TCRdb copy is restricted to in-frame clones and leaves out a portion. This sample has 58,000 or so clones, with over 75% found just once. Trimming pared 3 bases from V and 2 bases from J, leaving 11 bases between. Germline lookup yields CDR1 SQVTM and CDR2 ANQGSEA. This CDR3 has 13 amino acids. Sequenced material: peripheral blood, taken in the first trimester of pregnancy. This receptor was obtained from a female donor in good health, enrolled as a control in a pregnancy study. This sequence joins TRBV29-1 and TRBJ2-7; D uncertain. CDR3: CSVEGTNTYEQYF. In DNA form, the CDR3 reads TGCAGCGTTGAGGGCACAAACACCTACGAGCAGTACTTC.